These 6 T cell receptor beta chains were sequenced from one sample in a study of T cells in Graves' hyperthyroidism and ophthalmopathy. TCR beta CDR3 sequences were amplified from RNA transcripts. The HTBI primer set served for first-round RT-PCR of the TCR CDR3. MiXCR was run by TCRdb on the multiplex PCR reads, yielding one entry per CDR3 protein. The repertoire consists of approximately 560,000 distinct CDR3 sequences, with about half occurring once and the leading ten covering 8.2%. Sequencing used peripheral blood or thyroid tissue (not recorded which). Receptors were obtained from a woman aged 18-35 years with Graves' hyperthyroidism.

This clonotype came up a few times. The DNA for the CDR3 is TGTGCCAGCAGGAATGGGGGGGGAAGCAATCAGCCCCAGCATTTT. It encodes CASRNGGGSNQPQHF. The chain uses TRBV25-1 and TRBJ1-5; tentative D call: TRBD1 (5 bases). The germline V gene has CDR1 MGHDK and CDR2 SYGVNS. V was shortened by 6 bases and J by 1 base, with 13 bases between the two germline ends. CDR3 length equals 15 residues.

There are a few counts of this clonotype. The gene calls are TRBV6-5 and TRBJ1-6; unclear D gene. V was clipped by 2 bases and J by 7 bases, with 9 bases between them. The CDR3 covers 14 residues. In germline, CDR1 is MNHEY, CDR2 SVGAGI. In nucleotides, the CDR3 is TGTGCCAGCAGTTACGGGGTAGGGAATTCACCCCTCCACTTT. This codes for CASSYGVGNSPLHF.

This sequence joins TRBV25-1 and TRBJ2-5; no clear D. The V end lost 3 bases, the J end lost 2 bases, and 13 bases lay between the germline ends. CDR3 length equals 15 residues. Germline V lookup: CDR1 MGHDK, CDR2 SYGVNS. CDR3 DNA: TGTGCCAGCAGTGAGGCAGGACGCCGACAAGAGACCCAGTACTTC. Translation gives CASSEAGRRQETQYF. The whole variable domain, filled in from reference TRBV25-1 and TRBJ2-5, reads EADIYQTPRYLVIGTGKKITLECSQTMGHDKMYWYQQDPGMELHLIHYSYGVNSTEKGDLSSESTVSRIRTEHFPLTLESARPSHTSQYLCASSEAGRRQETQYFGPGTRLLVL.

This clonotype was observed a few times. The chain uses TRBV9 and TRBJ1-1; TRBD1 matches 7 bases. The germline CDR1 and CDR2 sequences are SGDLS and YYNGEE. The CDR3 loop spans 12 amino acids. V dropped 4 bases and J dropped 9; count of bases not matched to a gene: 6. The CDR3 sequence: CASSLDREKAFF. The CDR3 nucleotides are TGTGCCAGCAGCCTCGACAGGGAGAAAGCTTTCTTT. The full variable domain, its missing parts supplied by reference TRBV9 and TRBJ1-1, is DSGVTQTPKHLITATGQRVTLRCSPRSGDLSVYWYQQSLDQGLQFLIQYYNGEERAKGNILERFSAQQFPDLHSELNLSSLELGDSALYFCASSLDREKAFFGQGTRLTVV.

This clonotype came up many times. The CDR3 loop reads CASSRDRNEKLFF. The CDR3 DNA reads as TGTGCCAGCAGTCGGGATCGAAATGAAAAACTGTTTTTT. The chain has TRBV25-1 and TRBJ1-4; D gene uncertain. Germline V CDR1 and CDR2: MGHDK, SYGVNS. The CDR3 covers 13 residues. The germline V and J ends were trimmed by 5 bases and 5 bases, with 9 bases remaining between them.

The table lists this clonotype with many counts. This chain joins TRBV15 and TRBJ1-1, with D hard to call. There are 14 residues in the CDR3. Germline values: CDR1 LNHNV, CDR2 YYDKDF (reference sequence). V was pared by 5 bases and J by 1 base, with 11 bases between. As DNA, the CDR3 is TGTGCCACCAGCGCAGCACGGGGGAACACTGAAGCTTTCTTT. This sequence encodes CATSAARGNTEAFF.